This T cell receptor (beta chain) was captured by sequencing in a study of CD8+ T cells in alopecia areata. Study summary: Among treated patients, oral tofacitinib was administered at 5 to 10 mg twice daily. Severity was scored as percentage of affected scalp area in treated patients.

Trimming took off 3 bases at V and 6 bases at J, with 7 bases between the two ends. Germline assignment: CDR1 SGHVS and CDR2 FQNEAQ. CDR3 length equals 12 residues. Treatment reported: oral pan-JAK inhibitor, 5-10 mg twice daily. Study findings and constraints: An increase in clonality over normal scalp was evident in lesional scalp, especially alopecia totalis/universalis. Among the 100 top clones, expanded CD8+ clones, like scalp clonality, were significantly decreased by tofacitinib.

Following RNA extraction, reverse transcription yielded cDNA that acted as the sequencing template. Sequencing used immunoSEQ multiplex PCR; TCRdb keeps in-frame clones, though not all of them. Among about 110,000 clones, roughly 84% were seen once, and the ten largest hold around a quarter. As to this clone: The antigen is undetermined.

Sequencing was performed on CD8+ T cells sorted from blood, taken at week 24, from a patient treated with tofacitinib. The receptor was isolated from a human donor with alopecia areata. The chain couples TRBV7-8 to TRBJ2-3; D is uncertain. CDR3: CASSFRVDTQYF. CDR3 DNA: TGTGCCAGCAGCTTCCGGGTTGATACGCAGTATTTT.